These T cell receptor beta chains were read from a single sample in a study of identical twins. Each CDR3 protein is one row after TCRdb ran MiXCR on the 5' RACE reads. The table has fewer than 550,000 distinct CDR3 sequences, roughly 15% seen once. The data were also submitted as part of a second study, on yellow fever vaccine responses in identical twins.

The sequenced sample was CD4+ T cells sorted from blood. Every receptor here comes from a young woman in good health. Both conserved end residues are part of each CDR3. A D gene is named only where the DNA matches it firmly. Only part of the rows carry a size: once, few, many, or a class if the clone is expanded.

V gene	J gene	clone size	D gene	CDR3 protein	CDR3 DNA
TRBV5-1	TRBJ2-7	few	.	CASSLTGINRPTYEQYF	TGCGCCAGCAGCTTGACAGGCATCAACCGCCCAACCTACGAGCAGTACTTC
TRBV3-1	TRBJ2-2	many	TRBD1	CASSQGTGVGELFF	TGTGCCAGCAGCCAAGGGACAGGGGTTGGGGAGCTGTTTTTT
TRBV5-1	TRBJ2-7	.	.	CASSSKPGPENEQYF	TGCGCCAGCAGCTCTAAACCGGGCCCAGAAAACGAGCAGTACTTC
TRBV20-1	TRBJ2-1	few	.	CSATLLAGNEQFF	TGCAGTGCTACTCTACTAGCCGGCAATGAGCAGTTCTTC
TRBV7-2	TRBJ1-6	few	.	CASSVDWDRNSPLHF	TGTGCCAGCAGCGTGGATTGGGATCGGAATTCACCCCTCCACTTT
TRBV6-1	TRBJ2-7	.	TRBD2	CASSEGGSGSHEQYF	TGTGCCAGCAGTGAAGGTGGTAGCGGGAGCCACGAGCAGTACTTC
TRBV12-3/TRBV12-4	TRBJ2-5	few	TRBD2	CASSSPSSGRLQETQYF	TGTGCCAGCAGTTCACCCTCTAGCGGGAGGCTACAAGAGACCCAGTACTTC
TRBV20-1	TRBJ2-1	many	TRBD2	CSARDLAGAVNEQFF	TGCAGTGCTAGAGATCTAGCGGGAGCGGTTAATGAGCAGTTCTTC
TRBV24-1	TRBJ2-7	few	TRBD2	CATSDPAGGIDEQYF	TGTGCCACCAGTGATCCAGCGGGAGGGATCGACGAGCAGTACTTC
TRBV2	TRBJ2-3	few	.	CASSEALNGRSRTQYF	TGTGCCAGCAGTGAAGCGCTTAATGGGCGTTCAAGGACGCAGTATTTT
TRBV11-2	TRBJ2-5	.	.	CASSWRGRVGQETQYF	TGTGCCAGCAGCTGGCGAGGTAGGGTTGGACAAGAGACCCAGTACTTC
TRBV20-1	TRBJ2-2	.	TRBD2	CSAREPSGVTGELFF	TGCAGTGCTAGAGAGCCTAGCGGGGTCACCGGGGAGCTGTTTTTT
TRBV5-1	TRBJ2-1	.	TRBD2	CASSLRHSGRAGTYNEQFF	TGCGCCAGCAGCTTGCGCCATAGCGGGAGGGCCGGGACCTACAATGAGCAGTTCTTC
TRBV20-1	TRBJ2-1	.	TRBD1	CSAPESPGTGPYNEQFF	TGCAGTGCTCCCGAATCCCCCGGGACAGGGCCCTACAATGAGCAGTTCTTC
TRBV10-3	TRBJ2-5	many	.	CAISDSATYSETQYF	TGTGCCATCAGTGATTCGGCTACGTACAGCGAGACCCAGTACTTC
TRBV5-1	TRBJ2-1	few	TRBD2	CASVEAGVNNEQFF	TGCGCCAGCGTCGAAGCGGGAGTCAACAATGAGCAGTTCTTC
TRBV20-1	TRBJ2-1	few	.	CSARDHLGSAEQFF	TGCAGTGCTAGAGATCACCTAGGGAGCGCTGAGCAGTTCTTC
TRBV5-1	TRBJ2-1	many	TRBD1	CASSLEDRGDWNEQFF	TGCGCCAGCAGCTTGGAGGACAGGGGAGATTGGAATGAGCAGTTCTTC
TRBV2	TRBJ2-1	few	.	CASSDDFGSYNEQFF	TGTGCCAGCAGTGATGACTTCGGGTCCTACAATGAGCAGTTCTTC
TRBV4-1	TRBJ2-2	few	TRBD2	CASSRIGLAGGRFGGELFF	TGCGCCAGCAGCCGCATAGGACTAGCGGGAGGGCGTTTCGGCGGGGAGCTGTTTTTT
TRBV29-1	TRBJ2-2	many	.	CSVLETGELFF	TGCAGCGTGTTAGAAACCGGGGAGCTGTTTTTT
TRBV7-9	TRBJ1-1	.	TRBD1	CASSPRQGMRTEAFF	TGTGCCAGCAGCCCCCGACAGGGGATGAGAACTGAAGCTTTCTTT
TRBV20-1	TRBJ2-1	.	.	CSAPTPGYNEQFF	TGCAGTGCTCCAACCCCAGGGTACAATGAGCAGTTCTTC
TRBV20-1	TRBJ1-1	few	TRBD1	CSARPGGEVTEAFF	TGCAGTGCTAGACCAGGGGGGGAGGTAACTGAAGCTTTCTTT
TRBV12-3/TRBV12-4	TRBJ2-5	many	.	CASMRGAAYQETQYF	TGTGCCAGCATGAGAGGAGCCGCGTACCAAGAGACCCAGTACTTC
TRBV14	TRBJ2-1	.	TRBD2	CASSQEAGSGEQFF	TGTGCCAGCAGCCAAGAAGCGGGAAGTGGTGAGCAGTTCTTC
TRBV7-2	TRBJ2-3	.	.	CASSFHTDTQYF	TGTGCCAGCAGCTTTCATACAGATACGCAGTATTTT
TRBV29-1	TRBJ1-2	.	.	CSVGNDGYTF	TGCAGCGTTGGTAACGATGGCTACACCTTC
TRBV10-3	TRBJ2-2	few	TRBD2	CATTSGVISGELFF	TGTGCCACCACTAGCGGAGTCATCTCCGGGGAGCTGTTTTTT
TRBV3-1	TRBJ2-3	.	TRBD2	CAISSFGLAGGSSTDTQYF	TGTGCCATCAGTTCCTTCGGACTAGCGGGAGGCTCTAGCACAGATACGCAGTATTTT
TRBV20-1	TRBJ2-2	.	TRBD2	CSARLALTGELFF	TGCAGTGCCAGACTAGCCCTCACCGGGGAGCTGTTTTTT
TRBV12-3/TRBV12-4	TRBJ1-5	few	.	CASSAHRTLNQPQHF	TGTGCCAGCAGCGCCCACCGGACCTTAAATCAGCCCCAGCATTTT
TRBV10-3	TRBJ2-1	few	TRBD2	CAISLELASYNEQFF	TGTGCCATCAGTCTCGAACTAGCGTCTTACAATGAGCAGTTCTTC
TRBV7-9	TRBJ2-2	few	.	CASSLVSGSANTGELFF	TGTGCCAGCAGCTTAGTATCGGGCAGTGCGAACACCGGGGAGCTGTTTTTT
TRBV28	TRBJ2-5	.	TRBD2	CASRRGVGETQYF	TGTGCCAGCCGTCGGGGGGTGGGTGAGACCCAGTACTTC
TRBV6-5	TRBJ1-5	.	TRBD1	CASSYSGQGADQPQHF	TGTGCCAGCAGTTACTCGGGCCAGGGGGCGGATCAGCCCCAGCATTTT
TRBV29-1	TRBJ2-3	few	.	CSVPPPLLADTDTQYF	TGCAGCGTGCCTCCACCTCTACTAGCAGACACAGATACGCAGTATTTT
TRBV5-1	TRBJ2-5	few	TRBD2	CASSFLAGASQETQYF	TGCGCCAGCAGCTTCTTAGCGGGGGCCTCTCAAGAGACCCAGTACTTC
TRBV12-3/TRBV12-4	TRBJ2-7	.	.	CASRGRQLYEQYF	TGTGCCAGCAGGGGGAGACAACTCTACGAGCAGTACTTC
TRBV12-3/TRBV12-4	TRBJ1-4	.	.	CASSLLKNEKLFF	TGTGCCAGCAGCCTACTCAAGAATGAAAAACTGTTTTTT
TRBV12-3/TRBV12-4	TRBJ2-3	few	TRBD2	CASSFRGGDTDTQYF	TGTGCCAGCAGTTTTCGGGGGGGGGACACAGATACGCAGTATTTT
TRBV12-3/TRBV12-4	TRBJ1-6	few	TRBD1	CASSPLWGTGPNSPLHF	TGTGCCAGCAGCCCACTGTGGGGGACAGGACCTAATTCACCCCTCCACTTT
TRBV28	TRBJ2-7	few	.	CASRNYGGEQYF	TGTGCCAGCAGAAACTATGGCGGCGAGCAGTACTTC
TRBV12-3/TRBV12-4	TRBJ2-3	few	.	CASSPPGSPDTQYF	TGTGCCAGCAGTCCGCCTGGGAGTCCCGATACGCAGTATTTT
TRBV5-6	TRBJ1-5	few	.	CASSLAGHNQPQHF	TGTGCCAGCAGCTTGGCAGGACATAATCAGCCCCAGCATTTT
TRBV12-3/TRBV12-4	TRBJ1-2	.	TRBD1	CASSYGQGAYGYTF	TGTGCCAGCAGTTACGGACAGGGGGCCTATGGCTACACCTTC
TRBV7-9	TRBJ2-1	few	.	CASSLARDSYNEQFF	TGTGCCAGCAGCTTAGCTCGAGACAGTTACAATGAGCAGTTCTTC
TRBV29-1	TRBJ2-5	.	.	CSVQRSRGQETQYF	TGCAGCGTCCAAAGGTCCAGGGGCCAAGAGACCCAGTACTTC
TRBV10-3	TRBJ1-6	few	.	CAISDRTVDNSPLHF	TGTGCCATCAGTGACCGGACAGTAGATAATTCACCCCTCCACTTT
TRBV10-3	TRBJ2-3	once	TRBD2	CAISGEGYTDTQYF	TGTGCCATCAGTGGGGAGGGATACACAGATACGCAGTATTTT
TRBV12-3/TRBV12-4	TRBJ2-7	.	TRBD2	CASNRGPGLAGYEQYF	TGTGCCAGCAACAGAGGACCGGGACTAGCGGGCTACGAGCAGTACTTC
TRBV5-1	TRBJ2-1	.	.	CASRGPSNEQFF	TGCGCCAGCAGGGGACCGTCGAATGAGCAGTTCTTC